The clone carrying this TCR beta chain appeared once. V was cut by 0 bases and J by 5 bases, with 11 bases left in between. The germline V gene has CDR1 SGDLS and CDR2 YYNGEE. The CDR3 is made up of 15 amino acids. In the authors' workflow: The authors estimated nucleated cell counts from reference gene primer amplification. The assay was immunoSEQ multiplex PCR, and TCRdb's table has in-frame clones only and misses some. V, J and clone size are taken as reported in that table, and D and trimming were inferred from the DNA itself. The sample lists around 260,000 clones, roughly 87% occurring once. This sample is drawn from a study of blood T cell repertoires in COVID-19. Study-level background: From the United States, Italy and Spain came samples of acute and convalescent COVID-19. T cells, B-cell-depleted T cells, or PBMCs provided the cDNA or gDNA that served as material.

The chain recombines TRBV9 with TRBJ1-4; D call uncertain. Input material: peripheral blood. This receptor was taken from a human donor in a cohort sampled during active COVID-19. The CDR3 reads CASSVARDGNEKLFF. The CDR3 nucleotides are TGTGCCAGCAGCGTAGCGCGTGACGGGAATGAAAAACTGTTTTTT. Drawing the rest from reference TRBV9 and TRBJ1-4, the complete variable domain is DSGVTQTPKHLITATGQRVTLRCSPRSGDLSVYWYQQSLDQGLQFLIQYYNGEERAKGNILERFSAQQFPDLHSELNLSSLELGDSALYFCASSVARDGNEKLFFGSGTQLSVL.